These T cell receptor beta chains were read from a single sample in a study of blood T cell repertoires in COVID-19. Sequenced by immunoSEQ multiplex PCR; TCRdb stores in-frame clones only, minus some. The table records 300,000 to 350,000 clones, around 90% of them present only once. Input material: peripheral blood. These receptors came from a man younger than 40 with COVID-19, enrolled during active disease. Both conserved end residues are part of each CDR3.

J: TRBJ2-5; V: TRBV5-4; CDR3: CASSPVAGAIGTQYF
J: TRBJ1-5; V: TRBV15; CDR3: CATSRVSTGPLGYSNQPQHF
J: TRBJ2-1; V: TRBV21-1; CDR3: CASSKKRQKTPRSSYNEQFF
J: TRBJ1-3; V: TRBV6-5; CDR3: CASSFRTGWENTIYF
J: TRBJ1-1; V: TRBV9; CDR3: CASSVTGSTEAFF
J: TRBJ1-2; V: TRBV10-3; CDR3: CAITRGHNYGYTF
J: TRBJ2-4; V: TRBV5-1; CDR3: CASSTGDRGWDIQYF
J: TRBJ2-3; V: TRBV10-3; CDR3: CAISPGLAGGLERTDTQYF
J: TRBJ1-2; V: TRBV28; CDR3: CASSSPGRNYGYTF
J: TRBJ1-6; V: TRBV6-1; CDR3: CASSIQIYNSPLHF
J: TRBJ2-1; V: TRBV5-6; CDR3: CASSPTRLGLAGPYNEQFF
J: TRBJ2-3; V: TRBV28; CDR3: CASSPTTSGSSTDTQYF
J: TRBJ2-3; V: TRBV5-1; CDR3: CASSPPRGTDTQYF
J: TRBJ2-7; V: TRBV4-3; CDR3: CASSPGEGSYEQYF
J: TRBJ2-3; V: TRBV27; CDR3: CASSQTSGGGTNADTQYF
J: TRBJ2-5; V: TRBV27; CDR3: CASSTFSGTSGRGTQYF
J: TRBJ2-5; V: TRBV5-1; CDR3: CASSLEGAPRETQYF
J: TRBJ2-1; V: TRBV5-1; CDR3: CASSWGTSGRVIKYNEQFF
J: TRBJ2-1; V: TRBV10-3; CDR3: CAISGGEGGRKFF
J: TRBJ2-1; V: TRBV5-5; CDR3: CASSPQLAPNLYNEQFF
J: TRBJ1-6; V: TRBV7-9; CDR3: CASSETLGSPLHF
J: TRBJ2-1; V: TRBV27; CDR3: CASSSARAGNEQFF
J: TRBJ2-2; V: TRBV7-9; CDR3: CASSRFSGRATGELFF
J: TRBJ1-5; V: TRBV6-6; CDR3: CASAQGGAGQPQHF
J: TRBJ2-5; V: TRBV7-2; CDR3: CASSLLDGLAGAPRETQYF
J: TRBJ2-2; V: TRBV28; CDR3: CASSPATGVTGELFF
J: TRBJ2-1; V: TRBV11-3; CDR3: CASSRRVAGYNEQFF
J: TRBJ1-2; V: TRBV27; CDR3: CASSSPGTGVGGYTF
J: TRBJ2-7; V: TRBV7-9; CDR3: CASSLEQGAGRQYF
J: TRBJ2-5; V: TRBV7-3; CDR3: CASSDSGGAAETQYF
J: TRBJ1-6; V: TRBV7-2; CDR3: CASSQGTQNSNSPLHF
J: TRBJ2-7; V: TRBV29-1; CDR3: CSVGQGVAYEQYF
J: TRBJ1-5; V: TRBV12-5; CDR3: CASGLPGQGPLGPQHF
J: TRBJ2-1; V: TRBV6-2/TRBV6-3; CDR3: CASSLTSGGLYNEQFF
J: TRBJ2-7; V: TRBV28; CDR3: CASMMTGASYEQYF
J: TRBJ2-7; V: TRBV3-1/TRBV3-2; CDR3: CASSQDYRVTYEQYF
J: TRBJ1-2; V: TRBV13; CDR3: CASSSQGKYGYTF
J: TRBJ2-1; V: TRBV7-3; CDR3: CASSPVGGLAGGEQFF
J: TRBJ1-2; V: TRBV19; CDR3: CASSIRQGTYRYGYTF
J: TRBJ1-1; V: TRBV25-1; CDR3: CASSEGGGITEAFF
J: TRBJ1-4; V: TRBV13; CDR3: CASSLEGQGDEKLFF
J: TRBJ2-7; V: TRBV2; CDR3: CASSEYYEQYF
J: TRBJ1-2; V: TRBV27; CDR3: CASRPAGGQNYGYTF
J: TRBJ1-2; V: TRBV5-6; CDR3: CASSEGDRYYGYTF
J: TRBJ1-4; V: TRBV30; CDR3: CAWTVGQTGEKLFF
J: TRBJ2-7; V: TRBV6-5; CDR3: CASRRAGPTYEQYF
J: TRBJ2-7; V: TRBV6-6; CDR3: CASRRGYTSYEQYF
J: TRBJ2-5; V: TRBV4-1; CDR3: CASSPAGQNKETQYF
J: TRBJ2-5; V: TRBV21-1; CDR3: CASSNEGVKTQYF
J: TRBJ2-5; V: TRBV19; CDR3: CASSPIRGGARETQYF